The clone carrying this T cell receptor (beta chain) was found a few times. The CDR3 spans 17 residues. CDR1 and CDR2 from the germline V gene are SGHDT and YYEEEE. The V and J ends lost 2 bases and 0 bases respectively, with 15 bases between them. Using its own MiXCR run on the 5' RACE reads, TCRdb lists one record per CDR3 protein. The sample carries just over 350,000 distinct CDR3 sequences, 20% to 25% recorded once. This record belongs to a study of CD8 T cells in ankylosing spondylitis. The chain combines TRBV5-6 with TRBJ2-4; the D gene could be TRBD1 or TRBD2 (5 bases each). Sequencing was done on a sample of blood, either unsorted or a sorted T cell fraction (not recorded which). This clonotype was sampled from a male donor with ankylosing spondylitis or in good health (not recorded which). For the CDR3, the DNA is TGTGCCAGCAGCTTAATGGTGGGGGAGCAAGCCAAAAACATTCAGTACTTC. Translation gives CASSLMVGEQAKNIQYF.